A single sample gave rise to the 18 T cell receptor beta chains below, sequenced in a study of early T cells in non-severe SARS-CoV-2 infection. TCRdb redid the calling of the 5' RACE reads with MiXCR, one entry per CDR3 protein. The repertoire holds some 20,000 distinct CDR3 sequences, with more than 4.5% as singletons. The sequencing input was whole blood. These receptors were taken from an adult who was a healthcare worker with PCR-confirmed SARS-CoV-2 infection or an uninfected control (not recorded which).

This clonotype was detected ten times or more. The gene calls are TRBV30 and TRBJ1-6, with D unresolved. The CDR3 is 13 residues long. V was pared by 4 bases and J by 6 bases, with 10 bases between. Germline CDR1 GTSNPN, CDR2 SVGIG (reference sequence). CDR3 sequence: CAWTPLPNSPLHF. The CDR3 bases are TGTGCCTGGACTCCATTGCCTAATTCACCCCTCCACTTT.

This clonotype was picked up many times. The chain recombines TRBV3-1 with TRBJ1-1; D is unresolved. The CDR3 length is 11 residues. V was trimmed by 6 bases and J by 4 bases, leaving 6 bases between them. The germline CDR1 and CDR2 sequences are LGHDT and YNNKEL (reference sequence). The DNA for the CDR3 is TGTGCCAGCAGGGGTGGCACTGAAGCTTTCTTT. Translated, it gives CASRGGTEAFF. The whole variable domain, filled in from reference TRBV3-1 and TRBJ1-1, reads DTAVSQTPKYLVTQMGNDKSIKCEQNLGHDTMYWYKQDSKKFLKIMFSYNNKELIINETVPNRFSPKSPDKAHLNLHINSLELGDSAVYFCASRGGTEAFFGQGTRLTVV.

This sequence joins TRBV25-1 and TRBJ1-1; D not certain. Germline CDR1 and CDR2: MGHDK and SYGVNS. CDR3 length equals 14 residues. Trimming stripped 1 base from V and 5 bases from J, with 11 bases between. CDR3 in DNA: TGTGCCAGCAGTGAATTGGGGAGCAGGACTGAAGCTTTCTTT. Amino acid sequence: CASSELGSRTEAFF.

Ten or more counts support this clonotype. The chain uses TRBV12-3 or TRBV12-4 and TRBJ2-1; no firm D call. V shed 7 bases and J shed 1 base, with 14 bases lying between them. This CDR3 has 15 residues. DNA for the CDR3: TGTGCCAGCACCTTGCTGGGTAATTCCTACAATGAGCAGTTCTTC. It specifies CASTLLGNSYNEQFF.

The gene calls are TRBV24-1 and TRBJ2-1; tentatively, D is TRBD1 (6 bases). V was cut by 4 bases and J by 6 bases, with 18 bases left in between. Looked up from germline, CDR1 is KGHDR and CDR2 is SFDVKD. CDR3 length: 16 amino acids. The CDR3, as DNA: TGTGCCACCAGTGACCCTGGAGGACAGTCTGCCAATGAGCAGTTCTTC. This encodes CATSDPGGQSANEQFF.

The gene calls are TRBV4-3 and TRBJ2-1; the match to TRBD1 covers 10 bases. Per germline, CDR1 LGHNA and CDR2 YSLEER. This CDR3 spans 13 amino acids. J was trimmed by 13 bases and V by 3 bases; bases with no gene match: 6. The CDR3 region is CASSHPGTGAQFF. CDR3 in DNA: TGCGCCAGCAGCCACCCCGGGACAGGGGCACAGTTCTTC.

J is TRBJ2-1 and V is TRBV7-2; 8 positions match TRBD2. Germline assignment: CDR1 SGHTA and CDR2 FQGNSA. The trim removed 4 bases at V and 8 bases at J, leaving 13 bases unmatched. The CDR3 is 16 amino acids. The CDR3 coding sequence is TGTGCCAGCAGCTCCCAGCGACTAGCGTCTGTCGATGAGCAGTTCTTC. Translation gives CASSSQRLASVDEQFF. The full variable domain, its missing parts supplied by reference TRBV7-2 and TRBJ2-1, is GAGVSQSPSNKVTEKGKDVELRCDPISGHTALYWYRQSLGQGLEFLIYFQGNSAPDKSGLPSDRFSAERTGGSVSTLTIQRTQQEDSAVYLCASSSQRLASVDEQFFGPGTRLTVL.

This clonotype was counted at least ten times. The rearrangement links TRBV5-4 to TRBJ2-7, with TRBD2 identical over 13 bases. The germline CDR1 and CDR2 sequences are SGHNT and YYREEE (reference sequence). With 4 bases clipped from V and 2 bases from J, the junction kept 6 bases outside the gene matches. The CDR3 covers 16 residues. The DNA of the CDR3 is TGTGCCAGCAGCCAAGGGGGACTAGCGGGAACCTACGAGCAGTACTTC. Encoded protein: CASSQGGLAGTYEQYF.

This clonotype was detected ten times or more. The chain carries TRBV20-1 and TRBJ2-1, with 15 bases that match TRBD2. Germline values: CDR1 DFQATT, CDR2 SNEGSKA (reference sequence). V gave up 8 bases and J gave up 1 base; unmatched junction bases: 9. The CDR3 runs to 17 residues. The CDR3 DNA is TGCAGTCCTTACGGACTAGCGGGAGGGTATTCCTACAATGAGCAGTTCTTC. Translation gives CSPYGLAGGYSYNEQFF.

In its sample, this clonotype was seen many times. The V and J genes are TRBV6-6 and TRBJ2-3; TRBD2 might be the D (5 bases). Germline CDR1 and CDR2: MNHNY and SVGAGI (reference sequence). Trimming stripped 6 bases from V and 3 bases from J, with 19 bases between. The CDR3 spans 16 residues. CDR3 bases: TGTGCCAGCAGGGACGCCGGGAATAGACTTACAGATACGCAGTATTTT. Protein product: CASRDAGNRLTDTQYF.

This clonotype was seen at least ten times. The chain uses TRBV20-1 and TRBJ2-5, with TRBD2 identical over 11 bases. With 5 bases clipped from V and 7 bases from J, the junction kept 9 bases outside the gene matches. This CDR3 region has 14 residues. CDR1 is DFQATT and CDR2 is SNEGSKA in the germline V gene (reference sequence). In DNA, the CDR3 is TGCAGTGCTCGATCGGGACTAGCGGATGCGACCCAGTACTTC. This translates into CSARSGLADATQYF.

This clonotype came up many times. The rearrangement links TRBV5-1 to TRBJ1-5; the D is unclear. Germline CDR1 and CDR2: SGHRS and YFSETQ. The CDR3 is made up of 15 amino acids. The germline V and J ends were trimmed by 9 bases and 0 bases, with 16 bases remaining between them. CDR3 residues: CAIIRVGCSNQPQHF. DNA for the CDR3: TGCGCCATAATTCGCGTCGGCTGTAGCAATCAGCCCCAGCATTTT.

This clonotype was recorded at least ten times. This chain uses TRBV9 with TRBJ2-6, with 8 bases matching TRBD1. This CDR3 comprises 19 residues. CDR1 and CDR2 (germline): SGDLS, YYNGEE. V was clipped by 0 bases and J by 0 bases; unmatched bases: 8. CDR3: CASSVASWTGYSGANVLTF. The CDR3 bases are TGTGCCAGCAGCGTAGCTTCCTGGACAGGGTACTCTGGGGCCAACGTCCTGACTTTC.

This clonotype showed up just a few times. V is TRBV6-5 and J is TRBJ1-1, with D perhaps TRBD1 (6 bases). CDR1 and CDR2 from the germline V gene are MNHEY and SVGAGI. Trimming pared 2 bases from V and 6 bases from J, leaving 13 bases between. There are 14 residues in the CDR3. The CDR3 loop is CASSYTGNAAEAFF. CDR3 nucleotides: TGTGCCAGCAGTTACACAGGGAATGCGGCTGAAGCTTTCTTT.

In its sample, this clonotype is medium-sized. V usage is TRBV20-1 and J usage is TRBJ2-5; D gene ambiguous. CDR3 length: 14 amino acids. Germline CDR1 and CDR2: DFQATT and SNEGSKA (reference sequence). Between the trimmed V and J ends, which lost 0 bases and 2 bases, there was a span of 10 bases. As DNA, the CDR3 is TGCAGTGCTAGAGATCCCAACGGACAAGAGACCCAGTACTTC. Residues: CSARDPNGQETQYF.

CDR3 nucleotides: TGCGCCAGCAGTTCGGGGCTGGCGGGAGGTTACCAAGAGACCCAGTACTTC. It codes for CASSSGLAGGYQETQYF. This chain uses TRBV5-1 with TRBJ2-5, with TRBD2 matching over 8 bases. The CDR3 has 17 residues. The V and J ends lost 5 bases and 0 bases, in that order; junction bases with no gene match: 12. Germline assignment: CDR1 SGHRS and CDR2 YFSETQ. Variable domain in full (rest from reference TRBV5-1 and TRBJ2-5): KAGVTQTPRYLIKTRGQQVTLSCSPISGHRSVSWYQQTPGQGLQFLFEYFSETQRNKGNFPGRFSGRQFSNSRSEMNVSTLELGDSALYLCASSSGLAGGYQETQYFGPGTRLLVL.

There are many counts of this clonotype. This sequence joins TRBV20-1 and TRBJ2-1, with TRBD2 identical over 9 bases. The CDR3 extends over 15 amino acids. Germline loops: CDR1 DFQATT, CDR2 SNEGSKA (reference sequence). The ends lost 3 bases at V and 6 bases at J; junction bases unmatched: 9. CDR3 nucleotides: TGCAGTGCTAGGGCTACGGGACTAGCCAGCAATGAGCAGTTCTTC. Protein sequence: CSARATGLASNEQFF.

This clonotype was counted at least ten times. V gene TRBV24-1 combines with J gene TRBJ2-1; 7 bases are shared with TRBD2. The CDR3 extends over 11 amino acids. From germline, CDR1 is KGHDR and CDR2 SFDVKD. Trimming removed 9 bases from V and 12 bases from J; junction bases left unmatched: 7. CDR3 nucleotide sequence: TGTGCCACCGGGAGGGGTTTGGGGCAGTTCTTC. This translates into CATGRGLGQFF.